This entry lists 15 T cell receptor beta chains sequenced from one sample in a study of T cells in Graves' hyperthyroidism and ophthalmopathy. What was amplified from RNA transcripts were TCR beta CDR3 regions. A first-round RT-PCR of the TCR CDR3 used the HTBI primer set. TCRdb processed the multiplex PCR reads anew with MiXCR; each CDR3 protein has one entry. The table records about 210,000 distinct CDR3 sequences, 15% to 20% of them present only once. The source material was blood. The source is a middle-aged man with Graves' hyperthyroidism.

This clonotype has a handful of counts. J is TRBJ2-6 and V is TRBV6-5, with D unclear. V lost 3 bases and J 3 bases, leaving 6 bases between the germline ends. Germline values: CDR1 MNHEY, CDR2 SVGAGI. This CDR3 has 14 amino acids. CDR3 sequence (DNA): TGTGCCAGCAGTTATGGCCTTGGGGCCAACGTCCTGACTTTC. Translating it yields CASSYGLGANVLTF.

This chain connects TRBV24-1 to TRBJ1-1, with 9 bases identical to TRBD1. V lost 7 bases, J lost 4 bases, and 15 bases stayed unmatched. The germline gives CDR1 KGHDR, CDR2 SFDVKD. The CDR3 contains 17 residues. CDR3 region: CATRPGGQGGGVTEAFF. In DNA, the CDR3 is TGTGCCACCAGGCCCGGGGGACAGGGTGGTGGGGTCACTGAAGCTTTCTTT.

The V gene is TRBV6-1, the J gene TRBJ1-1; weak D call: TRBD1 (6 bases). Trimming stripped 6 bases from V and 11 bases from J, with 22 bases between. Germline loops: CDR1 MNHNS, CDR2 SASEGT. This CDR3 has 14 residues. CDR3 sequence (DNA): TGTGCCAGCAGCGGCACCGGGACACTTATTTGGGCTTTCTTT. It encodes CASSGTGTLIWAFF.

For this clonotype: This clone may be a read error of a much larger clone one base away. V gene TRBV2 combines with J gene TRBJ2-1; 8 nucleotides match TRBD1. Looked up from germline, CDR1 is SNHLY and CDR2 is FYNNEI. The CDR3 has 17 amino acids. J was trimmed by 5 bases and V by 8 bases; bases with no gene match: 17. Written as DNA, the CDR3 is TGTGCCAGCCGTACGAACCCGGGACAGGCTACAAACAATGAGCAGTTCTTC. Residues: CASRTNPGQATNNEQFF.

This clonotype has only a few counts. The chain links TRBV9 to TRBJ1-5; 8 bases agree with TRBD1. The CDR3 runs 15 residues. Germline CDR1 and CDR2: SGDLS and YYNGEE. V trimming: 0 bases; J trimming: 6 bases; junction bases outside the gene matches: 5. The CDR3 sequence is CASSVGTGRGQPQHF. DNA for the CDR3: TGTGCCAGCAGCGTAGGGACAGGGCGGGGTCAGCCCCAGCATTTT.

V usage is TRBV6-2 or TRBV6-3 and J usage is TRBJ2-7, with a tentative D call TRBD1 (5 bases). The CDR3 covers 14 residues. CDR1 and CDR2 (germline): MNHEY, SVGEGT. V gave up 4 bases and J gave up 4 bases, with 14 bases separating them. In DNA form, the CDR3 reads TGTGCCAGCAGTTCCGAGACAGAGGAGTACGAGCAGTACTTC. It codes for CASSSETEEYEQYF.

Ten or more counts support this clonotype. The DNA of the CDR3 is TGTGCCAGCAGCGGACGACTAGCGGGAGGGAGAGATACGCAGTATTTT. It translates to CASSGRLAGGRDTQYF. V and J are TRBV3-1 and TRBJ2-3; 14 bases line up with TRBD2. After removal of 5 bases from V and 5 bases from J, the junction contained 6 bases not matched to a gene. This CDR3 is 16 amino acids long. Germline V CDR1 and CDR2: LGHDT, YNNKEL (reference sequence).

This clonotype was recorded many times. The chain is built from TRBV11-2 and TRBJ2-5; D is possibly TRBD1 (5 bases). CDR1 SGHAT and CDR2 FQNNGV come from the germline V gene. The CDR3 spans 15 residues. The V gene lost 5 bases and the J gene lost 0 bases, with 13 bases spanning the gap. The CDR3 loop is CASSVRTLYQETQYF. The CDR3, as DNA: TGTGCCAGCAGCGTTCGGACACTGTACCAAGAGACCCAGTACTTC.

V is TRBV7-6 and J is TRBJ2-5; D call uncertain. V lost 1 base and J lost 5, with 11 bases in between. From germline, CDR1 is SGHVS and CDR2 FNYEAQ. The CDR3 extends over 14 amino acids. The CDR3 sequence is CASSLGPSRETQYF. The CDR3 DNA reads TGTGCCAGCAGCTTAGGCCCCTCGCGGGAGACCCAGTACTTC.

The chain is built from TRBV6-1 and TRBJ2-5; possibly TRBD1 for D (5 bases). Germline V lookup: CDR1 MNHNS, CDR2 SASEGT. V was clipped by 6 bases and J by 4 bases, with 12 bases between them. The length of the CDR3 is 13 residues. The CDR3 loop is CASSPGRAETQYF. DNA of the CDR3: TGTGCCAGCAGCCCCGGCAGGGCAGAGACCCAGTACTTC.

Points on this clonotype: This clone may be a read error of a much larger clone one base away. The chain is built from TRBV11-2 and TRBJ2-1; D not resolved. The CDR3 length is 13 residues. Germline CDR1 and CDR2: SGHAT and FQNNGV. This CDR3 reads CAGRTTSNNEQFF. The CDR3 nucleotides read TGTGCCGGCAGAACAACCAGCAACAATGAGCAGTTCTTC.

The table lists this clonotype with many counts. The chain is built from TRBV27 and TRBJ2-7, with D possibly TRBD2 on 5 matching bases. The CDR3 is made up of 15 amino acids. V was trimmed by 5 bases and J by 5 bases, leaving 19 bases between them. The V gene's germline CDR1 is MNHEY and CDR2 SMNVEV (reference sequence). The CDR3 loop reads CASSPLIMRVHEQYF. The CDR3, as DNA: TGTGCCAGCAGTCCGCTGATTATGAGGGTCCACGAGCAGTACTTC.

This chain links TRBV24-1 with TRBJ1-2; D possibly corresponds to TRBD1 (5 bases). Trimming took 3 bases from V and 10 from J, leaving 17 bases between them. CDR3 length: 14 amino acids. The V gene's germline CDR1 is KGHDR and CDR2 SFDVKD. The chain's CDR3 is CATSDPTAPWYYTF. The CDR3 bases are TGTGCCACCAGTGATCCGACAGCTCCTTGGTACTACACCTTC.

The sample holds a few counts of this clonotype. This chain joins TRBV6-5 and TRBJ2-2; D gene ambiguous. In germline, CDR1 is MNHEY, CDR2 SVGAGI. The CDR3 totals 14 residues. Trimming took off 0 bases at V and 6 bases at J, with 8 bases between the two ends. CDR3 in DNA: TGTGCCAGCAGTTACTCGGGGAATCCCGGGGAGCTGTTTTTT. Residues: CASSYSGNPGELFF.

This CDR3 reads CAIRQDYGYTF. DNA of the CDR3: TGTGCCATCAGACAGGACTATGGCTACACCTTC. The chain carries TRBV10-3 and TRBJ1-2, with a possible D match to TRBD1 (5 bases). Germline CDR1 and CDR2: ENHRY and SYGVKD. The CDR3 has 11 residues. Trimming pared 6 bases from V and 3 bases from J, leaving 5 bases between.